The clone carrying this TCR beta chain has just one count. The data were taken from a study of blood T cell repertoires in COVID-19. V was clipped by 5 bases and J by 3 bases; unmatched bases: 7. The CDR3 loop spans 15 amino acids. Looked up from germline, CDR1 is SGHTA and CDR2 is FQGNSA. Sequencing used immunoSEQ multiplex PCR; TCRdb keeps in-frame clones, though not all of them. The sample consists of fewer than 200,000 clones, about 88% of them appearing once. The chain employs TRBV7-2 and TRBJ1-5; TRBD1 matches 7 bases. Sequenced material: peripheral blood. The clonotype was recovered from a man aged 18 to 29 who had recovered from COVID-19. The CDR3 here is CASSPGQQVNQPQHF. The CDR3 DNA sequence: TGTGCCAGCAGCCCGGGACAGCAGGTCAATCAGCCCCAGCATTTT.